These 22 T cell receptor beta chains originate from one sample sequenced in a study of T cells in Graves' hyperthyroidism and ophthalmopathy. The CDR3 regions of TCR beta were amplified from RNA transcripts. With the HTBI primer set, the TCR CDR3 went through a first round of RT-PCR. TCRdb used MiXCR to reprocess the multiplex PCR reads, holding one entry per CDR3 protein. The repertoire consists of a few hundred thousand distinct CDR3 sequences, with 15% to 19% occurring once and the leading ten covering about 30%. The sequencing sample was made of blood. The receptors shown here come from a woman aged 18-29 years with Graves' hyperthyroidism that later progressed to Graves' ophthalmopathy.

As for this clonotype: A much larger clone differs by one base, so this may be a read error. The J gene is TRBJ2-1, the V gene TRBV6-2 or TRBV6-3, with D unresolved. The CDR3 is 14 residues long. Germline V gene data show CDR1 as MNHEY and CDR2 as SVGEGT. Trimming shortened V by 8 bases and J by 0 bases, and 11 bases separated the two germline ends. The CDR3 is CASGVADSYNEQFF. The CDR3 nucleotides read TGTGCCAGCGGAGTAGCTGACTCCTACAATGAGCAGTTCTTC.

Of note for this clonotype: A much larger clone differs by one base, so this may be a read error. CDR3 region: CASSPRLEEGADTQYF. The CDR3 DNA follows: TGTGCCAGCAGCCCCCGTCTGGAAGAAGGCGCAGATACGCAGTATTTT. The gene calls are TRBV7-3 and TRBJ2-3, with D uncertain. Trimming shortened V by 5 bases and J by 4 bases, and 19 bases separated the two germline ends. This CDR3 is 16 amino acids long. Germline CDR1 reads SGHTA; CDR2 reads FQGTGA.

The table lists this clonotype with many counts. The J gene is TRBJ1-1, the V gene TRBV18; 7 bases fit TRBD1. Germline CDR1 reads KGHSH; CDR2 reads LQKENI. This CDR3 is built from 15 residues. V was pared by 0 bases and J by 0 bases, with 1 base of the junction left unmatched. The CDR3 loop is CASSPPGTVNTEAFF. The CDR3 DNA reads as TGTGCCAGCTCACCACCCGGGACAGTGAACACTGAAGCTTTCTTT.

V and J are TRBV6-2 or TRBV6-3 and TRBJ2-5; 9 bases match TRBD2. V lost 5 bases, J lost 14 bases, and 24 bases stayed unmatched. This CDR3 spans 17 amino acids. Germline V gives CDR1 MNHEY, CDR2 SVGEGT. CDR3 DNA: TGTGCCAGCAGTCGTAGGGCGGGAGGGCCTCTCGAGTTTCCAGAATACTTC. It yields the protein CASSRRAGGPLEFPEYF.

This clonotype was picked up a small number of times. The J gene is TRBJ2-1, the V gene TRBV30; 14 bases line up with TRBD2. CDR3 size: 15 residues. V dropped 4 bases and J dropped 4; count of bases not matched to a gene: 3. In germline, CDR1 is GTSNPN, CDR2 SVGIG (reference sequence). The CDR3 protein is CAWNRLAGGYNEQFF. The CDR3 bases are TGTGCCTGGAATCGACTAGCGGGAGGGTACAATGAGCAGTTCTTC. Full variable domain (missing parts from reference TRBV30 and TRBJ2-1): SQTIHQWPATLVQPVGSPLSLECTVEGTSNPNLYWYRQAAGRGLQLLFYSVGIGQISSEVPQNLSASRPQDRQFILSSKKLLLSDSGFYLCAWNRLAGGYNEQFFGPGTRLTVL.

The gene calls are TRBV5-6 and TRBJ1-1; D is unresolved. Trimming stripped 2 bases from V and 2 bases from J, with 22 bases between. This CDR3 comprises 18 residues. The germline CDR1 and CDR2 sequences are SGHDT and YYEEEE. Written as DNA, the CDR3 is TGTGCCAGCAGCTTTAGTCTTGCCGCCCTATCACCCAACACTGAAGCTTTCTTT. Translated: CASSFSLAALSPNTEAFF.

The chain carries TRBV6-2 or TRBV6-3 and TRBJ1-1; maybe TRBD1 (5 bases). The germline V and J ends were trimmed by 2 bases and 11 bases, with 18 bases remaining between them. Germline CDR1 is MNHEY and CDR2 is SVGEGT. This CDR3 is built from 14 residues. CDR3 coding DNA: TGTGCCAGCAGTTACGCCCAGGGTGGGGTTTTGGCTTTCTTT. As protein: CASSYAQGGVLAFF.

The sample holds many counts of this clonotype. The V call is TRBV20-1, the J call TRBJ2-7, with 10 bases identical to TRBD2. The CDR3 totals 16 residues. V was pared by 3 bases and J by 6 bases, with 14 bases of the junction left unmatched. From germline, CDR1 is DFQATT and CDR2 SNEGSKA (reference sequence). The CDR3 loop is CSASRFRASGSTEQYF. The CDR3 nucleotides read TGCAGTGCTAGTAGATTTAGGGCTAGCGGGAGTACCGAGCAGTACTTC.

The chain links TRBV5-5 to TRBJ2-1, with TRBD2 matching over 9 bases. Looked up from germline, CDR1 is SGHKS and CDR2 is YYEKEE (reference sequence). The ends lost 1 base at V and 0 bases at J; junction bases unmatched: 11. There are 19 residues in the CDR3. In DNA, the CDR3 is TGTGCCAGCAGCTTGCCCCTGGGACTAGCTGTTATCTCCTACAATGAGCAGTTCTTC. It translates to CASSLPLGLAVISYNEQFF.

The chain joins TRBV3-2 to TRBJ1-4. TRBV3-2 is listed as a pseudogene. The CDR3 runs to 16 residues. CDR3 residues: CASSRNPSPTTEKLFF. Here the CDR3 DNA reads TGTGCCAGCAGCCGCAATCCCTCCCCAACTACTGAAAAACTGTTTTTT.

The CDR3 bases are TGCAGTGCTGAGGGGAATGAGCAGTTCTTC. Encoded protein: CSAEGNEQFF. V usage is TRBV20-1 and J usage is TRBJ2-1; D is possibly TRBD1 or TRBD2 (5 bases each). The CDR3 is 10 amino acids. The germline CDR1 and CDR2 sequences are DFQATT and SNEGSKA (reference sequence). Deletions cut 5 bases from V and 7 bases from J, with 6 bases between.

This clonotype occurred many times. The CDR3 DNA sequence: TGCAGCTCCCGAACAGGTCTCTTAAGCACAGATACGCAGTATTTT. Its translation is CSSRTGLLSTDTQYF. V gene TRBV29-1 combines with J gene TRBJ2-3, with a tentative D call TRBD1 (5 bases). The ends were cut back, 8 bases at V and 0 bases at J, with 18 bases in the middle. The CDR3 runs to 15 residues. CDR1 and CDR2 (germline): SQVTM, ANQGSEA.

This clonotype was seen ten or more times. The chain recombines TRBV18 with TRBJ2-5, with D unresolved. The CDR3 covers 14 residues. V lost 3 bases and J 2 bases, leaving 10 bases between the germline ends. Germline V gene sequence: CDR1 KGHSH, CDR2 LQKENI. The CDR3 loop is CASSPRSVQETQYF. DNA of the CDR3: TGTGCCAGCTCACCGCGGTCAGTACAAGAGACCCAGTACTTC.

This clonotype was seen a few times. The chain recombines TRBV7-9 with TRBJ2-2, with TRBD1 as a possible D gene (6 bases). CDR3 length: 16 residues. V was cut by 5 bases and J by 2 bases, with 15 bases left in between. CDR1 is SEHNR and CDR2 is FQNEAQ in the germline V gene (reference sequence). This CDR3 is CASSPTGTPNTGELFF. Written as DNA, the CDR3 is TGTGCCAGCAGCCCAACCGGGACACCCAACACCGGGGAGCTGTTTTTT.

This clonotype occurred many times. This chain links TRBV6-2 or TRBV6-3 with TRBJ1-2; D might be TRBD1 (5 bases). The V gene lost 8 bases and the J gene lost 6 bases, with 7 bases spanning the gap. The CDR3 covers 10 residues. Germline V gives CDR1 MNHEY, CDR2 SVGEGT. Here the CDR3 reads CASGGHGYTF. The DNA of the CDR3 is TGTGCCAGCGGGGGTCATGGCTACACCTTC.

Ten or more counts support this clonotype. The rearrangement links TRBV7-8 to TRBJ2-1; D is unclear. V lost 3 bases to trimming and J lost 6 bases, with 9 bases between them. CDR1 is SGHVS and CDR2 is FQNEAQ in the germline V gene. CDR3 length equals 13 residues. The CDR3 sequence is CASSFPLGNEQFF. The DNA for the CDR3 is TGTGCCAGCAGCTTTCCCTTGGGCAATGAGCAGTTCTTC.

This clonotype came up a few times. At one of its ends the junction is not consistent with the germline gene, which may arise from a read error. V gene TRBV11-2 combines with J gene TRBJ2-5; 10 nucleotides match TRBD2. Germline values: CDR1 SGHAT, CDR2 FQNNGV. The CDR3 consists of 15 residues. CDR3 region: CASSLAGGGFETQYF. CDR3 DNA sequence: TGTGCCAGCAGTTTAGCGGGAGGCGGTTTTGAGACCCAGTACTTC.

The chain joins TRBV5-4 to TRBJ2-7, with D maybe TRBD2 (6 bases). The CDR3 has 16 residues. V gave up 2 bases and J gave up 4 bases, with 19 bases separating them. Germline V lookup: CDR1 SGHNT, CDR2 YYREEE (reference sequence). For the CDR3, the DNA is TGTGCCAGCAGCTTAGGAGGGCTCGGCCCTCCGTACGAGCAGTACTTC. As protein: CASSLGGLGPPYEQYF.

This clonotype was observed many times. This chain uses TRBV7-2 with TRBJ2-7, with D unresolved. Germline V gene lookup returns CDR1 SGHTA and CDR2 FQGNSA. The CDR3 is made up of 14 amino acids. The ends were cut back, 3 bases at V and 2 bases at J, with 11 bases in the middle. CDR3 sequence (DNA): TGTGCCAGCAGCTTCAGAGACGGCCCCTACGAGCAGTACTTC. This translates into CASSFRDGPYEQYF.

This clonotype was counted at least ten times. The chain couples TRBV9 to TRBJ1-6; D gene ambiguous. The CDR3 has 13 amino acids. V gave up 2 bases and J gave up 11 bases, with 11 bases separating them. Germline V gene lookup returns CDR1 SGDLS and CDR2 YYNGEE. DNA for the CDR3: TGTGCCAGCAGCGTCGACCCTTCGGCACCCCTCCACTTT. Translation: CASSVDPSAPLHF.

The chain employs TRBV7-6 and TRBJ1-2; D may be TRBD1 (5 bases). The length of the CDR3 is 14 residues. Per the germline V gene, CDR1 is SGHVS and CDR2 is FNYEAQ. Trimming left V 2 bases short and J 2 bases short, with 9 bases between. The CDR3 sequence: CASSLSQGNYGYTF. DNA for the CDR3: TGTGCCAGCAGCTTATCCCAGGGAAACTATGGCTACACCTTC.

J is TRBJ2-7 and V is TRBV3-1; 13 bases align to TRBD2. The V gene's germline CDR1 is LGHDT and CDR2 YNNKEL (reference sequence). The CDR3 contains 15 residues. Trimming at V came to 4 bases and at J to 5 bases, leaving 5 bases not matched to a gene. The chain's CDR3 is CASSPRTSGSDEQYF. CDR3 nucleotide sequence: TGTGCCAGCAGCCCTCGGACTAGCGGGAGTGACGAGCAGTACTTC.